These 15 T cell receptor beta chains originate from one sample sequenced in a study of early stage breast cancer tumors. Clones were read by immunoSEQ multiplex PCR, and TCRdb kept only the in-frame ones, dropping some. The sample consists of around 1,900 clones, approximately 62% of them appearing once. The sequenced material came from normal breast tissue next to the tumor. The source of these receptors is a person aged 35-55 years with breast cancer.

The chain joins TRBV19 to TRBJ2-6; D is unclear. There are 13 residues in the CDR3. Per the germline V gene, CDR1 is LNHDA and CDR2 is SQIVND (reference sequence). Trimming left V 3 bases short and J 2 bases short, with 2 bases between. The CDR3 nucleotides read TGTGCCAGTAGTATTACTGGGGCCAACGTCCTGACTTTC. Its translation is CASSITGANVLTF.

There are a few counts of this clone. The chain is built from TRBV11-3 and TRBJ2-3; 11 bases agree with TRBD2. With V trimmed by 5 bases and J by 9 bases, 7 bases remained unmatched. Germline V gene lookup returns CDR1 SGHNT and CDR2 YENEEA. The CDR3 length is 14 residues. CDR3 DNA: TGTGCCAGCAGCCCGGGACTAGCGGAGGCCACGCAGTATTTT. This encodes CASSPGLAEATQYF.

This clone counts as large. The chain joins TRBV6-1 to TRBJ2-5; TRBD2 might be the D (6 bases). The V and J ends lost 2 bases and 3 bases respectively, with 7 bases between them. Germline V gene sequence: CDR1 MNHNS, CDR2 SASEGT. The CDR3 is made up of 13 amino acids. The CDR3 DNA sequence: TGTGCCAGCAGTGAATGGGGGGAAGAGACCCAGTACTTC. Encoded protein: CASSEWGEETQYF.

The chain recombines TRBV6-5 with TRBJ1-3, with 8 bases fitting TRBD1. The germline V gene encodes CDR1 MNHEY and CDR2 SVGAGI. Losses at the gene ends were 11 bases for V and 0 bases for J; bases not matched to a gene: 6. CDR3 length equals 14 residues. This CDR3 is CAVRGLYSGNTIYF. Written as DNA, the CDR3 is TGTGCCGTCAGGGGGCTCTACTCTGGAAACACCATATATTTT.

The genes are TRBV7-3 and TRBJ2-1, with D possibly TRBD2 on 6 matching bases. The germline CDR1 and CDR2 sequences are SGHTA and FQGTGA. Trimming cost V 4 bases and J 9 bases, with 7 bases left between them. The CDR3 length is 11 residues. CDR3 in amino acids: CASSSGVEQFF. As DNA, the CDR3 is TGTGCCAGCAGCTCGGGAGTTGAGCAGTTCTTC.

The chain uses TRBV5-1 and TRBJ1-1; maybe TRBD1 (6 bases). The CDR3 is made up of 15 amino acids. The V gene lost 2 bases and the J gene lost 0 bases, with 11 bases spanning the gap. Germline-derived CDR1 and CDR2 are SGHRS and YFSETQ. This chain's CDR3 is CASSFQGGMNTEAFF. CDR3 DNA sequence: TGCGCCAGCAGCTTCCAAGGGGGGATGAACACTGAAGCTTTCTTT. Looking up the rest from reference TRBV5-1 and TRBJ1-1 gives the full variable domain: KAGVTQTPRYLIKTRGQQVTLSCSPISGHRSVSWYQQTPGQGLQFLFEYFSETQRNKGNFPGRFSGRQFSNSRSEMNVSTLELGDSALYLCASSFQGGMNTEAFFGQGTRLTVV.

The chain joins TRBV28 to TRBJ2-3, with D maybe TRBD2 (5 bases). Germline values: CDR1 MDHEN, CDR2 SYDVKM. Trimming removed 3 bases at V and 2 bases at J, with 18 bases between. This CDR3 has 17 residues. The CDR3 region is CASSFPLGSGPTDTQYF. DNA of the CDR3: TGTGCCAGCAGTTTCCCCCTTGGAAGCGGACCCACAGATACGCAGTATTTT.

In DNA form, the CDR3 reads TGTGCCAGCAGCGAGACCCCCCGGACTAGCGGGAGCACAGATACGCAGTATTTT. Its translation is CASSETPRTSGSTDTQYF. The chain joins TRBV9 to TRBJ2-3, with 11 nucleotides matching TRBD2. CDR1 is SGDLS and CDR2 is YYNGEE in the germline V gene. The CDR3 consists of 18 residues. The J segment lost 0 bases and the V segment lost 3 bases, leaving 9 bases of the junction unmatched.

This clone appeared a few times. This chain links TRBV28 with TRBJ2-7; 11 bases map to TRBD2. This CDR3 is 13 amino acids long. The V gene end was trimmed by 10 bases and the J gene end by 6 bases; junction bases not matched to a gene: 8. CDR1 MDHEN and CDR2 SYDVKM come from the germline V gene. CDR3 DNA: TGTGCCACCGGACCTAGCGGGAGGATCGAGCAGTACTTC. Translating gives CATGPSGRIEQYF.

The chain combines TRBV4-2 with TRBJ2-1; 7 positions agree with TRBD2. V trimming: 4 bases; J trimming: 7 bases; junction bases outside the gene matches: 1. The CDR3 runs 12 residues. From germline, CDR1 is LGHNA and CDR2 YNFKEQ. The CDR3 sequence is CASSLLANEQFF. The DNA of the CDR3 is TGTGCCAGCAGCCTACTAGCGAATGAGCAGTTCTTC.

This clone has just a few counts. The chain joins TRBV7-2 to TRBJ2-1, with 7 bases matching TRBD2. The CDR3 has 16 amino acids. V was pared by 5 bases and J by 12 bases, with 19 bases of the junction left unmatched. Per germline, CDR1 SGHTA and CDR2 FQGNSA. The CDR3 DNA follows: TGTGCCAGCAGCCCTAGAGGAGTCCTAGCGGCTAGGGGGCAGTTCTTC. Protein: CASSPRGVLAARGQFF.

The CDR3 here is CASSQDYRGAFEAFF. The CDR3 DNA sequence: TGCGCCAGCAGCCAAGATTATCGGGGGGCGTTTGAAGCTTTCTTT. The rearrangement links TRBV4-3 to TRBJ1-1, with D perhaps TRBD1 (6 bases). Looked up from germline, CDR1 is LGHNA and CDR2 is YSLEER. The V and J ends lost 0 bases and 7 bases respectively, with 15 bases between them. The CDR3 sequence is 15 residues long.

This rearrangement joins TRBV29-1 to TRBJ2-2; 8 bases map to TRBD1. The junction had 5 bases not matched to a gene; V was cut back by 6 bases and J by 5 bases. Per germline, CDR1 SQVTM and CDR2 ANQGSEA. The CDR3 has 13 residues. The chain's CDR3 is CSVRTGTTGELFF. CDR3 DNA: TGCAGCGTACGGACAGGGACGACCGGGGAGCTGTTTTTT.

The chain uses TRBV6-6 and TRBJ2-3; D remains unclear. The CDR3 covers 14 residues. The germline CDR1 and CDR2 sequences are MNHNY and SVGAGI (reference sequence). V lost 3 bases, J lost 0 bases, and 7 bases lay in between. The CDR3, as DNA: TGTGCCAGCAGTTATGAGATTAGCACAGATACGCAGTATTTT. It translates to CASSYEISTDTQYF.

V is TRBV27 and J is TRBJ1-4; D may be TRBD1 (6 bases). This CDR3 comprises 14 residues. The V and J ends lost 3 bases and 2 bases respectively, with 7 bases between them. Looked up from germline, CDR1 is MNHEY and CDR2 is SMNVEV (reference sequence). The CDR3 DNA reads as TGTGCCAGCAGTTTTGGACAGACTAATGAAAAACTGTTTTTT. Translating it yields CASSFGQTNEKLFF. Looking up the rest from reference TRBV27 and TRBJ1-4 gives the full variable domain: EAQVTQNPRYLITVTGKKLTVTCSQNMNHEYMSWYRQDPGLGLRQIYYSMNVEVTDKGDVPEGYKVSRKEKRNFPLILESPSPNQTSLYFCASSFGQTNEKLFFGSGTQLSVL.